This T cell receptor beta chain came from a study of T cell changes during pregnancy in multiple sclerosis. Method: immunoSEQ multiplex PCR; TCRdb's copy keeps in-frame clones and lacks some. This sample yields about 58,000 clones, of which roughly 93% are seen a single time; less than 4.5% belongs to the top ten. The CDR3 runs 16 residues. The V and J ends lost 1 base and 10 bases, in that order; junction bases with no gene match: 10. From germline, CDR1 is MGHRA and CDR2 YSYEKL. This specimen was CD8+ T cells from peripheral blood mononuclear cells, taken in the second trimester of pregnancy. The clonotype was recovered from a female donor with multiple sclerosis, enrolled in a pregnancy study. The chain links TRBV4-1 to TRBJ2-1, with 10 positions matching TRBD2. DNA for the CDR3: TGCGCCAGCAGCCAAGGGACGCTAGCGGGAGCGGAGGAGCAGTTCTTC. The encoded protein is CASSQGTLAGAEEQFF.